This paragraph reports one TCR beta chain. Antigen unknown. These data originate in a study of cytomegalovirus exposure and HLA in healthy donors. Likely unrecorded immune exposures existed in these nominally healthy donors. Study-wide results and limits: It was shown in a later analysis that HLA-associated TCR beta chains were more clonally expanded than other, equally common chains.

Primers for the PCR totalled 60 Vbeta and 13 Jbeta. Only in-frame clones appear in the TCRdb table, and some are missing; sequencing was by immunoSEQ multiplex PCR. The data contain around 200,000 clones, roughly 83% of them singletons. Sample: PBMCs. The TCR was taken from a girl aged 5 to 17 in good health and CMV-seronegative.

DNA for the CDR3: TGCGCCAGCAGCTTGGACAGGGAACGTGGCTACACCTTC. Protein: CASSLDRERGYTF. The chain carries TRBV5-1 and TRBJ1-2, with D possibly being TRBD1 (6 bases). Germline V lookup: CDR1 SGHRS, CDR2 YFSETQ. This CDR3 has 13 amino acids. Trimming stripped 0 bases from V and 7 bases from J, with 10 bases between.